Following are 12 T cell receptor beta chains from one sample sequenced in a study of T cell responses to AZD1222 COVID-19 vaccine. Profiling relied on immunoSEQ multiplex PCR, and the TCRdb table lists in-frame clones only, not all of them. The sample yields more than 110,000 clones, 90% seen once. This specimen consisted of peripheral blood, obtained on day 0 of AZD1222 vaccination. The source is an adult in good health.

This rearrangement joins TRBV19 to TRBJ2-1; 10 nucleotides agree with TRBD2. The CDR3 length is 16 residues. Germline trimming cut 1 base from V and 9 bases from J; bases unmatched to any gene: 9. CDR1 is LNHDA and CDR2 is SQIVND in the germline V gene (reference sequence). The CDR3, as DNA: TGTGCCAGTAGTATAGCCAGCGGGGGGGCTATGGGTGAGCAGTTCTTC. Translating it yields CASSIASGGAMGEQFF.

The chain joins TRBV3-1 (or the pseudogene TRBV3-2) to TRBJ2-7, with 8 positions matching TRBD1. The CDR3 has 15 amino acids. Trimming at V came to 2 bases and at J to 5 bases, leaving 8 bases not matched to a gene. Germline CDR1 and CDR2: LGHDT and YNNKEL (reference sequence). CDR3 sequence reads: CASSQTGQGGDEQYF. DNA of the CDR3: TGTGCCAGCAGCCAAACCGGACAGGGTGGCGACGAGCAGTACTTC.

The J gene is TRBJ1-3, the V gene TRBV2, with a possible D match to TRBD1 (5 bases). The germline gives CDR1 SNHLY, CDR2 FYNNEI. V lost 3 bases, J lost 1 base, and 10 bases lay in between. The CDR3 extends over 15 amino acids. CDR3 protein: CASSESPGSGNTIYF. CDR3 nucleotides: TGTGCCAGCAGTGAGTCCCCAGGGTCTGGAAACACCATATATTTT.

V gene TRBV7-2 combines with J gene TRBJ1-1; unclear D gene. Germline V gene sequence: CDR1 SGHTA, CDR2 FQGNSA. Trimming took 6 bases from V and 5 from J, leaving 16 bases between them. The CDR3 covers 14 residues. The CDR3 spells CASSTIRGVTEAFF. The CDR3 DNA sequence: TGTGCCAGCAGTACCATACGCGGGGTAACTGAAGCTTTCTTT.

The rearrangement uses TRBV19 and TRBJ2-2; D tentatively fits TRBD1 or TRBD2 (5 bases each). Germline assignment: CDR1 LNHDA and CDR2 SQIVND (reference sequence). Trimming removed 7 bases from V and 4 bases from J, with 10 bases in between. The CDR3 has 13 amino acids. CDR3 sequence: CASILGVTGELFF. For the CDR3, the DNA is TGTGCCAGTATTTTGGGGGTCACCGGGGAGCTGTTTTTT.

This clone was seen once. The V call is TRBV28, the J call TRBJ1-5; 7 bases match TRBD1. The germline V gene has CDR1 MDHEN and CDR2 SYDVKM. CDR3 length: 16 amino acids. With V trimmed by 6 bases and J by 4 bases, 12 bases remained unmatched. The CDR3 region has the DNA TGTGCCAGCAGCCATTTCTCCGGGACAGCAAATCAGCCCCAGCATTTT. Protein sequence: CASSHFSGTANQPQHF.

This chain connects TRBV7-6 to TRBJ2-7; TRBD2 agrees at 10 bases. The CDR3 covers 15 residues. Germline V gene sequence: CDR1 SGHVS, CDR2 FNYEAQ. V dropped 4 bases and J dropped 3; count of bases not matched to a gene: 6. CDR3 DNA sequence: TGTGCCAGCAGCTCCCCCCCTAGCGGGAGCTACGAGCAGTACTTC. Translating it yields CASSSPPSGSYEQYF.

Remarks on this clone: Because the CDR3's place on the DNA is in doubt, the DNA is left out and the CDR3 is given as listed by TCRdb. V usage is TRBV28 and J usage is TRBJ1-2; the table's D gene call, TRBD1, was not cross checked with the DNA. CDR1 and CDR2 (germline): MDHEN, SYDVKM. The CDR3 is 16 amino acids in total, end residues counted. CDR3 residues: CASSFFGQGFNYGYTF.

The chain has TRBV6-1 and TRBJ1-2; a weak D match, TRBD1 (5 bases). This CDR3 has 14 residues. Germline V CDR1 and CDR2: MNHNS, SASEGT. V was trimmed by 2 bases and J by 3 bases, leaving 10 bases between them. CDR3 protein: CASSENRRDYGYTF. The CDR3 DNA is TGTGCCAGCAGTGAAAACAGGAGGGACTATGGCTACACCTTC.

This rearrangement joins TRBV27 to TRBJ2-5; D perhaps matches TRBD1 (6 bases). V was trimmed by 9 bases and J by 7 bases, leaving 18 bases between them. Germline assignment: CDR1 MNHEY and CDR2 SMNVEV (reference sequence). This CDR3 spans 13 amino acids. The CDR3 reads CASRQVLEGTQYF. In nucleotides, the CDR3 is TGTGCCAGTCGACAGGTTTTAGAAGGGACCCAGTACTTC.

This chain connects TRBV9 to TRBJ2-3; the D is unclear. The germline V gene encodes CDR1 SGDLS and CDR2 YYNGEE. CDR3 length: 13 residues. Trimming took off 6 bases at V and 3 bases at J, with 11 bases between the two ends. CDR3 residues: CASTPRMTDTQYF. The DNA of the CDR3 is TGTGCCAGCACCCCGAGAATGACAGATACGCAGTATTTT.

The chain employs TRBV28 and TRBJ2-1; unclear D gene. There are 14 residues in the CDR3. V shed 2 bases and J shed 5 bases, with 10 bases lying between them. Germline loops: CDR1 MDHEN, CDR2 SYDVKM. The CDR3 DNA reads as TGTGCCAGCAGTTTACGGAGAGAAGACAATGAGCAGTTCTTC. It encodes CASSLRREDNEQFF.